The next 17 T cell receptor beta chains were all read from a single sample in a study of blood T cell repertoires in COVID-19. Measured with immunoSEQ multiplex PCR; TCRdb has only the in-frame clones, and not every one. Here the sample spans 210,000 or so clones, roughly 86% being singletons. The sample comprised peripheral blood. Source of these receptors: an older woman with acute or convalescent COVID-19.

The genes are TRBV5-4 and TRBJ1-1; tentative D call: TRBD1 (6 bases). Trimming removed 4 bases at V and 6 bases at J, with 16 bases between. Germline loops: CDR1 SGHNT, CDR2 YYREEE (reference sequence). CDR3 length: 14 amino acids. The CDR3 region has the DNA TGTGCCAGCAGCCCCAGGACAGAACGCGCTGAAGCTTTCTTT. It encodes CASSPRTERAEAFF.

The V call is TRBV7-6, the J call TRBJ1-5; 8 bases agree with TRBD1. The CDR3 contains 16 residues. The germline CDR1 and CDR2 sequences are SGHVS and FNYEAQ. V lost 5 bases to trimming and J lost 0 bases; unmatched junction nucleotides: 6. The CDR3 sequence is CASSLRTGGSNQPQHF. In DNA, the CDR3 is TGTGCCAGCAGCCTCCGCACAGGGGGTAGCAATCAGCCCCAGCATTTT.

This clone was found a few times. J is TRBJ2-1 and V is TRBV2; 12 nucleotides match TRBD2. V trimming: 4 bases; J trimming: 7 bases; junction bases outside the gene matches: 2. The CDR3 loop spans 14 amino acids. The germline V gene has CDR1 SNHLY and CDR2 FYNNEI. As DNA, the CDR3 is TGTGCCAGCAGTGTGACTAGCGGGAGTAATGAGCAGTTCTTC. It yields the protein CASSVTSGSNEQFF. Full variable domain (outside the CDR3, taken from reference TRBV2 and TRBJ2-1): EPEVTQTPSHQVTQMGQEVILRCVPISNHLYFYWYRQILGQKVEFLVSFYNNEISEKSEIFDDQFSVERPDGSNFTLKIRSTKLEDSAMYFCASSVTSGSNEQFFGPGTRLTVL.

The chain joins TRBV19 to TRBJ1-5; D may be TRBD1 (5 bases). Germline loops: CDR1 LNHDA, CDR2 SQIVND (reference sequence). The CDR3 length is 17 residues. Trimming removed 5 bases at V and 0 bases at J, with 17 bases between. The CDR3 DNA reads TGTGCCAGTAGTCCCGGGAGAAGGGGATATAGCAATCAGCCCCAGCATTTT. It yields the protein CASSPGRRGYSNQPQHF.

CDR3 sequence: CASSEDRGNTEAFF. The CDR3 region has the DNA TGTGCCAGCTCAGAGGACAGGGGGAACACTGAAGCTTTCTTT. This chain connects TRBV18 to TRBJ1-1, with TRBD1 matching over 9 bases. CDR1 and CDR2 from the germline V gene are KGHSH and LQKENI. Unmatched junction bases numbered 2, after V lost 5 bases and J lost 1 base. The CDR3 is 14 residues long.

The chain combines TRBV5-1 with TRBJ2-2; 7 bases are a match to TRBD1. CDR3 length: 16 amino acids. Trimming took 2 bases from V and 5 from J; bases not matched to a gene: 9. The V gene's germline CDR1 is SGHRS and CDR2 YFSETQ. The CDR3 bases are TGCGCCAGCAGCTTAGGGACAGCCATTTTTACCGGGGAGCTGTTTTTT. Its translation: CASSLGTAIFTGELFF. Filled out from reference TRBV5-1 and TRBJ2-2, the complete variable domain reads KAGVTQTPRYLIKTRGQQVTLSCSPISGHRSVSWYQQTPGQGLQFLFEYFSETQRNKGNFPGRFSGRQFSNSRSEMNVSTLELGDSALYLCASSLGTAIFTGELFFGEGSRLTVL.

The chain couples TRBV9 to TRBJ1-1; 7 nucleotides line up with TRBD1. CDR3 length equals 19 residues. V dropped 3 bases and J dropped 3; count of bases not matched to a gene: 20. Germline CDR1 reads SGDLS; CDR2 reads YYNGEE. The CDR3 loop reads CASSELGGPKQGWDTEAFF. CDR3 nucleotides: TGTGCCAGCAGCGAGCTAGGTGGGCCGAAACAGGGGTGGGACACTGAAGCTTTCTTT. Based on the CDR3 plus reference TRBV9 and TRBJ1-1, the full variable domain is DSGVTQTPKHLITATGQRVTLRCSPRSGDLSVYWYQQSLDQGLQFLIQYYNGEERAKGNILERFSAQQFPDLHSELNLSSLELGDSALYFCASSELGGPKQGWDTEAFFGQGTRLTVV.

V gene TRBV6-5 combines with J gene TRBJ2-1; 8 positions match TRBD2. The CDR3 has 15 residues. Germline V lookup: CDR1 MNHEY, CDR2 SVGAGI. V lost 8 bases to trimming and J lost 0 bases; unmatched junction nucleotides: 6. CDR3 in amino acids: CASAPGGGSYNEQFF. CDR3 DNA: TGTGCCAGCGCCCCGGGAGGGGGCTCCTACAATGAGCAGTTCTTC.

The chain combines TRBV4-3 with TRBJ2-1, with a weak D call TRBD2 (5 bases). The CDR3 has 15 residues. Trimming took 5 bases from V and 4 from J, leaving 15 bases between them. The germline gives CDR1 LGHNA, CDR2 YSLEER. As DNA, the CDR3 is TGCGCCAGCAGCTTGACGACTACACCTTACAATGAGCAGTTCTTC. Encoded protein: CASSLTTTPYNEQFF.

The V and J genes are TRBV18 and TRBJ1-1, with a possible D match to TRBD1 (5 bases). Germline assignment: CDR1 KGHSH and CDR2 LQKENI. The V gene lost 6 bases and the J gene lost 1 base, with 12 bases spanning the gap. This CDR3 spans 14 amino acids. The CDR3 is CASSLGTPNTEAFF. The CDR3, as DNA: TGTGCCAGCTCGCTCGGGACTCCGAACACTGAAGCTTTCTTT.

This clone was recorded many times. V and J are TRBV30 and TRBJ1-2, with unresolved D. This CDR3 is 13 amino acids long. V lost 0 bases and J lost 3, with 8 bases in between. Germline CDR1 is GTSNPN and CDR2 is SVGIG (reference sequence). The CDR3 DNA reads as TGTGCCTGGAGTGTTTTCACATACTATGGCTACACCTTC. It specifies CAWSVFTYYGYTF.

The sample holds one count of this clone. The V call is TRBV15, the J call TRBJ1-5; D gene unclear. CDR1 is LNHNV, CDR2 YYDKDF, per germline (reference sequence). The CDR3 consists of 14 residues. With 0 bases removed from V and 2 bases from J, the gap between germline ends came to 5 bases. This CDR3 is CATSREHGNQPQHF. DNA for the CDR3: TGTGCCACCAGCAGAGAACACGGCAATCAGCCCCAGCATTTT.

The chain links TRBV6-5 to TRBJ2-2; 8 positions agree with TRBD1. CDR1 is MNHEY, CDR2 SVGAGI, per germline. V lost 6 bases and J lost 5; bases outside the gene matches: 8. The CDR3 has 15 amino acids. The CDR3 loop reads CASRADRGPTGELFF. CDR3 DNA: TGTGCCAGCAGGGCCGACAGGGGTCCTACCGGGGAGCTGTTTTTT.

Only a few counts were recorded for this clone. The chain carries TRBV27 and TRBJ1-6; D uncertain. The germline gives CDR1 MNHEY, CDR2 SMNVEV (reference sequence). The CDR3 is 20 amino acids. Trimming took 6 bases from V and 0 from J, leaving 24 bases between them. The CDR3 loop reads CASSPVAPWPEISYNSPLHF. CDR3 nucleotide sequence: TGTGCCAGCAGCCCCGTGGCCCCCTGGCCAGAAATCTCCTATAATTCACCCCTCCACTTT.

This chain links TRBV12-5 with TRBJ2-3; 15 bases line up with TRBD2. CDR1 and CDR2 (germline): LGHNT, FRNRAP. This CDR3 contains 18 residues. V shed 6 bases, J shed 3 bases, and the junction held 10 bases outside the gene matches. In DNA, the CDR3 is TGTGCTAGTGGCTCGGGACTAGCGGGAGGTCTCAGGACAGATACGCAGTATTTT. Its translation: CASGSGLAGGLRTDTQYF.

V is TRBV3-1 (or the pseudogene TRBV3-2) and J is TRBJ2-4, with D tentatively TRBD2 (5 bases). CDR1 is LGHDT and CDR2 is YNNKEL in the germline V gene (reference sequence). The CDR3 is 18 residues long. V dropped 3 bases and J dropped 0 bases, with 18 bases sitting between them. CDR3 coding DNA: TGTGCCAGCAGCCAGGAGCGGATTTCCATCCAAGCCAAAAACATTCAGTACTTC. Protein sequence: CASSQERISIQAKNIQYF.

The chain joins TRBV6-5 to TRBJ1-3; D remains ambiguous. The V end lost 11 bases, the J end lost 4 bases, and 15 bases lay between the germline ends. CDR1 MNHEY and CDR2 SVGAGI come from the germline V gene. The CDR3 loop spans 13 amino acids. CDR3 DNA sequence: TGTGCCTCAAACTCGGAGCGGGGAAACACCATATATTTT. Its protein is CASNSERGNTIYF.